One T cell receptor beta chain is described in this entry. The data originate from a study of cytomegalovirus exposure and HLA in healthy donors. A multiplex PCR was run with 60 Vbeta primers and 13 Jbeta primers. Clones were sequenced by immunoSEQ multiplex PCR, and TCRdb holds only the in-frame ones, with some missing. The table lists 100,000 to 120,000 clones, around 84% of them singletons. The source of this sequence is a woman aged 25 to 39 in good health and CMV-seronegative. Sequencing was performed on PBMCs.

CDR3 in DNA: TGCGCCAGCAGCTTGAGAGGGACAGATTATTACAATGAGCAGTTCTTC. Translating gives CASSLRGTDYYNEQFF. The chain joins TRBV5-1 to TRBJ2-1; 7 bases align to TRBD1. The CDR3 is 16 amino acids. CDR1 and CDR2 (germline): SGHRS, YFSETQ. Unmatched junction bases numbered 8, after V lost 1 base and J lost 4 bases.